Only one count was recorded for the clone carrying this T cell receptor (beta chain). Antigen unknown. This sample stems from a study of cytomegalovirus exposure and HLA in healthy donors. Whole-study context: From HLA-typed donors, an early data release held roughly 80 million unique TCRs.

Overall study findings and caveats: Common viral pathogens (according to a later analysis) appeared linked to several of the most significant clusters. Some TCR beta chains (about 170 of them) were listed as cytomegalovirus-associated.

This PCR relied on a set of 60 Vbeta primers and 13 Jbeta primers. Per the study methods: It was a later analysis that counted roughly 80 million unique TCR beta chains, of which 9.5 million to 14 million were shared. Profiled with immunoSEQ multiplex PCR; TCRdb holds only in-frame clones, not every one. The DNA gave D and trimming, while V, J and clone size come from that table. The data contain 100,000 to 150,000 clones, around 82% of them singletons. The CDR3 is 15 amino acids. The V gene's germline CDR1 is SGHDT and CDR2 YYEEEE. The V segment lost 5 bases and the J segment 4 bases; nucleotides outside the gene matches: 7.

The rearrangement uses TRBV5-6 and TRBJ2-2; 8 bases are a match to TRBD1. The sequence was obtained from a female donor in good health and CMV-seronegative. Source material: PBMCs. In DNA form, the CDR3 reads TGTGCCAGCAGGAACTCCCAGGGGGCCACCGGGGAGCTGTTTTTT. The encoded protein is CASRNSQGATGELFF.